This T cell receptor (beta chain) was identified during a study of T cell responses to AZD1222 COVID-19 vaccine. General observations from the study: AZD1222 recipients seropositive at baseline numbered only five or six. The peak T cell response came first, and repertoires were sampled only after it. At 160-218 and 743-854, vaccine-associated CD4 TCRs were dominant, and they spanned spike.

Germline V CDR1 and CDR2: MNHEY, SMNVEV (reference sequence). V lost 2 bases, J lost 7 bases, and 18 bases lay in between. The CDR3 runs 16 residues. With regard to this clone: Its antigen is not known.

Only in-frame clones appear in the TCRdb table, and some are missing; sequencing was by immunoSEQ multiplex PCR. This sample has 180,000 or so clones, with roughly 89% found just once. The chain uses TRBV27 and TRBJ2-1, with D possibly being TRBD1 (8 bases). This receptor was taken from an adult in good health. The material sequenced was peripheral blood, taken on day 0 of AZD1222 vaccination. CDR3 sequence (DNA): TGTGCCAGCAGTTTAAGGACAGGGAGGGGGAGGAATGAGCAGTTCTTC. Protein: CASSLRTGRGRNEQFF.